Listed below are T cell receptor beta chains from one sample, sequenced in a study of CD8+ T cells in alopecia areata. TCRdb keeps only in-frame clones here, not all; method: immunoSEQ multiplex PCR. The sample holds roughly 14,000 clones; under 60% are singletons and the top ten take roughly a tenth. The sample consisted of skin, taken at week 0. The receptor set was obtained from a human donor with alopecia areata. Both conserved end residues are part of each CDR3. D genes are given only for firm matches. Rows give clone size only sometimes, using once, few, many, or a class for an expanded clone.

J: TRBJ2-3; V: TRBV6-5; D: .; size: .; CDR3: CASSYLGVADTQYF; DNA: TGTGCCAGCAGTTACCTGGGGGTGGCAGATACGCAGTATTTT
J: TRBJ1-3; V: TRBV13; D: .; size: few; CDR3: CASNLLSGNTIYF; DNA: TGTGCCAGCAACCTCCTCTCTGGAAACACCATATATTTT
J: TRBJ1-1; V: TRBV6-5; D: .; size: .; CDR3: CASIYRVLNTEAFF; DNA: TGTGCCAGCATTTATCGGGTGTTGAACACTGAAGCTTTCTTT
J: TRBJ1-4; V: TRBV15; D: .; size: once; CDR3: CATSTTTFTATNEKLFF; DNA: TGTGCCACCAGCACCACGACGTTCACGGCAACTAATGAAAAACTGTTTTTT
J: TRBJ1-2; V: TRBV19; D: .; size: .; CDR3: CASTDRYRDARGYGYTF; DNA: TGTGCCAGTACCGATCGGTACAGGGATGCCAGGGGCTATGGCTACACCTTC
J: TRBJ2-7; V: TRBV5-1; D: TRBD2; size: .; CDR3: CASSLPLLAGGYYEQYF; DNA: TGCGCCAGCAGCCTCCCCCTTCTAGCGGGGGGTTACTACGAGCAGTACTTC
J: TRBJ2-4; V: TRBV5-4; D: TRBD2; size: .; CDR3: CASSSFAGGLAKNIQYF; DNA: TGTGCCAGCAGTAGTTTCGCGGGGGGGTTAGCCAAAAACATTCAGTACTTC
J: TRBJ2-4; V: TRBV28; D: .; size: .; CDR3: CASSIPTRPKNIQYF; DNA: TGTGCCAGCAGTATCCCGACAAGACCCAAAAACATTCAGTACTTC
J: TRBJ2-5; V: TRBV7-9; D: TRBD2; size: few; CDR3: CASSTLAGLAGRETQYF; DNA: TGTGCCAGCAGCACCTTAGCGGGACTAGCGGGGCGAGAGACCCAGTACTTC
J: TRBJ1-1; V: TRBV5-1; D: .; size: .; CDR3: CASSPGGGNRDTEAFF; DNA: TGCGCCAGCAGCCCCGGGGGGGGGAATAGGGACACTGAAGCTTTCTTT
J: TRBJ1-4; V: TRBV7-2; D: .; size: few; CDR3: CASSLAFQGCHEKLFF; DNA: TGTGCCAGCAGCTTAGCGTTTCAGGGATGTCATGAAAAACTGTTTTTT
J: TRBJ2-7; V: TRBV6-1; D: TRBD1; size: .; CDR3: CASSEPTGTSEQYF; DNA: TGTGCCAGCAGTGAACCGACAGGGACATCCGAGCAGTACTTC
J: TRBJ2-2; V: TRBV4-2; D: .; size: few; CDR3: CASSLSGGELFF; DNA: TGTGCCAGCAGCTTAAGCGGCGGGGAGCTGTTTTTT
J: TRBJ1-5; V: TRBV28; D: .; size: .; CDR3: CASSSLPRWDTPSGNQPQHF; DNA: TGTGCCAGCAGTTCCTTACCGAGATGGGACACTCCTTCCGGGAATCAGCCCCAGCATTTT
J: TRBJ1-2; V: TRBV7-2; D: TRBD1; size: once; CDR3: CASSLGNRGYGYTF; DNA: TGTGCCAGCAGCTTAGGGAACAGGGGCTATGGCTACACCTTC
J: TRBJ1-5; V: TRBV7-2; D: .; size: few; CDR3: CASNVFDQPQHF; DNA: TGTGCCAGCAACGTGTTCGATCAGCCCCAGCATTTT
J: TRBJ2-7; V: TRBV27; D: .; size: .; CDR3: CASSLRSGETADEQYF; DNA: TGTGCCAGCAGTTTAAGGAGTGGGGAAACCGCCGACGAGCAGTACTTC
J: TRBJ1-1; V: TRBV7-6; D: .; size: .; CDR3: CASSLGPGTRGTEAFF; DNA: TGTGCCAGCAGCTTAGGGCCGGGAACGCGAGGCACTGAAGCTTTCTTT
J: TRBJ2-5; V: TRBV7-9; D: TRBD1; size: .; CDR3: CASSSAPGGGETQYF; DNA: TGTGCCAGCAGTTCAGCCCCAGGGGGCGGAGAGACCCAGTACTTC
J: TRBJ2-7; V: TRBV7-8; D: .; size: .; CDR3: CASSLRQGFLYEQYF; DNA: TGTGCCAGCAGCTTAAGGCAGGGATTCCTCTACGAGCAGTACTTC
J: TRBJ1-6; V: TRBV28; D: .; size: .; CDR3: CASSSPDRFSPLHF; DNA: TGTGCCAGCAGTTCGCCGGACAGATTTTCACCCCTCCACTTT
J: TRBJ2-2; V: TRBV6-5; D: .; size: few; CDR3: CASSLRALNTGELFF; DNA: TGTGCCAGCAGCCTGAGAGCCCTAAACACCGGGGAGCTGTTTTTT
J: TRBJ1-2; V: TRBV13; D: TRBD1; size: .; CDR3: CASSLNRGRDGYTF; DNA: TGTGCCAGCAGCCTTAACAGGGGTCGCGATGGCTACACCTTC
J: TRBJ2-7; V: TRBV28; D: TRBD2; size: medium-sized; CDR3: CASGSSAGGQYEQYF; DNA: TGTGCCAGCGGATCTTCAGCGGGGGGGCAGTACGAGCAGTACTTC
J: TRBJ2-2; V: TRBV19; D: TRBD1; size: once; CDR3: CASTPGQGRNTGELFF; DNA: TGTGCCAGTACCCCAGGACAGGGGCGAAACACCGGGGAGCTGTTTTTT
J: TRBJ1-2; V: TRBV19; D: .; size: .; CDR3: CASSLRDYYGYTF; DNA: TGTGCCAGTAGTCTCCGGGACTACTATGGCTACACCTTC
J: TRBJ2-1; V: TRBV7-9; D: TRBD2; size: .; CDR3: CASSLPVLIRGGYNEQFF; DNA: TGTGCCAGCAGCTTACCCGTCTTAATACGGGGGGGCTACAATGAGCAGTTCTTC
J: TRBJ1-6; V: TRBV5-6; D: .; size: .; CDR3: CASSGQQGSPLHF; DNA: TGTGCCAGCAGCGGCCAGCAGGGTTCACCCCTCCACTTT
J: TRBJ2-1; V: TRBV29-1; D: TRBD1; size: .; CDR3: CSVDPEDRAPFF; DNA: TGCAGCGTTGACCCAGAGGACAGGGCACCGTTCTTC
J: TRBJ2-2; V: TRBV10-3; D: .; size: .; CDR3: CASRKDGTNTGELFF; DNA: TGTGCCAGCAGAAAGGACGGTACGAACACCGGGGAGCTGTTTTTT
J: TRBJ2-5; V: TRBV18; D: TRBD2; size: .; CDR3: CASSPPSGTSGLETQYF; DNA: TGTGCCAGCTCACCACCGTCCGGGACTAGCGGCTTGGAGACCCAGTACTTC
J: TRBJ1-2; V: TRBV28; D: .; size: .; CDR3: CASSPSAAGFGYTF; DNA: TGTGCCAGCAGTCCTTCGGCGGCGGGATTTGGCTACACCTTC
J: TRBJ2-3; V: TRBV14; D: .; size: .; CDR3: CASSPRGTDTQYF; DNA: TGTGCCAGCAGTCCCCGCGGGACAGATACGCAGTATTTT
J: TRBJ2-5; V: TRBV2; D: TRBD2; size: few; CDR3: CASRRLAAGQETQYF; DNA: TGTGCCAGCAGGAGACTAGCGGCGGGCCAAGAGACCCAGTACTTC
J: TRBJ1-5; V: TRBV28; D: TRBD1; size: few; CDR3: CASRQDREDQPQHF; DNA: TGTGCCAGCAGACAAGACAGGGAGGATCAGCCCCAGCATTTT
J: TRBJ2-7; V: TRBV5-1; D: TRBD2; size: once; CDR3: CATNDGTSEQQYF; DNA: TGCGCCACCAACGATGGGACTAGCGAGCAGCAGTACTTC
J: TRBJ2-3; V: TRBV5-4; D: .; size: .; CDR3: CASSAMSNTDTQYF; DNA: TGTGCCAGCAGCGCAATGAGTAATACAGATACGCAGTATTTT
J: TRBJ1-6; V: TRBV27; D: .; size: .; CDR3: CASSPLDRLHSPLHF; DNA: TGTGCCAGCAGTCCGTTGGACCGTCTCCATTCACCCCTCCACTTT
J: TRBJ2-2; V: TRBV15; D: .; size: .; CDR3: CATSREEGELFF; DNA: TGTGCCACCAGCAGAGAGGAAGGGGAGCTGTTTTTT
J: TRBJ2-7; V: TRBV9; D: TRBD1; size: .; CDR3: CASSPGTGAYEQYF; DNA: TGTGCCAGCAGCCCCGGGACAGGGGCCTACGAGCAGTACTTC
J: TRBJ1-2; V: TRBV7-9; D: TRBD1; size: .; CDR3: CASSYTGAEGYTF; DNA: TGTGCCAGCAGTTATACAGGGGCCGAGGGCTACACCTTC
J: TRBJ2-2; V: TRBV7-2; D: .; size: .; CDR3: CASSPGTYGAGELFF; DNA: TGTGCCAGCAGCCCGGGAACTTATGGGGCCGGGGAGCTGTTTTTT
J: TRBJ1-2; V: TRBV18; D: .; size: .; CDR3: CASSPQGRDGYTF; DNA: TGTGCCAGCTCACCACAGGGGCGCGATGGCTACACCTTC
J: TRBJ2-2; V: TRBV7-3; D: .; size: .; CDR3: CASSSLHTGELFF; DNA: TGTGCCAGCAGCTCGTTGCACACCGGGGAGCTGTTTTTT
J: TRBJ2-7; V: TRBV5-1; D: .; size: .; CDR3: CASSFGGTGDEQYF; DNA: TGCGCCAGCAGCTTCGGCGGTACGGGGGACGAGCAGTACTTC